This TCR beta chain emerged from a study of technical replicates of blood from a few donors. The protocol was immunoSEQ multiplex PCR, while the TCRdb copy is restricted to in-frame clones and leaves out a portion. This table holds 60,000 to 85,000 clones, just under 97% found once. The CDR3 is 14 amino acids. V lost 2 bases, J lost 3 bases, and 10 bases lay in between. The germline V gene has CDR1 SGHNT and CDR2 YYREEE (reference sequence). The receptor was isolated from a human donor in good health. Sequencing was performed on T cells isolated from PBMCs. The chain links TRBV5-4 to TRBJ2-3, with a weak D call TRBD2 (7 bases). The CDR3 loop is CASSFKGGTDTQYF. The CDR3 DNA reads TGTGCCAGCAGCTTTAAGGGGGGGACAGATACGCAGTATTTT. The whole variable domain, remainder taken from reference TRBV5-4 and TRBJ2-3, is ETGVTQSPTHLIKTRGQQVTLRCSSQSGHNTVSWYQQALGQGPQFIFQYYREEENGRGNFPPRFSGLQFPNYSSELNVNALELDDSALYLCASSFKGGTDTQYFGPGTRLTVL.